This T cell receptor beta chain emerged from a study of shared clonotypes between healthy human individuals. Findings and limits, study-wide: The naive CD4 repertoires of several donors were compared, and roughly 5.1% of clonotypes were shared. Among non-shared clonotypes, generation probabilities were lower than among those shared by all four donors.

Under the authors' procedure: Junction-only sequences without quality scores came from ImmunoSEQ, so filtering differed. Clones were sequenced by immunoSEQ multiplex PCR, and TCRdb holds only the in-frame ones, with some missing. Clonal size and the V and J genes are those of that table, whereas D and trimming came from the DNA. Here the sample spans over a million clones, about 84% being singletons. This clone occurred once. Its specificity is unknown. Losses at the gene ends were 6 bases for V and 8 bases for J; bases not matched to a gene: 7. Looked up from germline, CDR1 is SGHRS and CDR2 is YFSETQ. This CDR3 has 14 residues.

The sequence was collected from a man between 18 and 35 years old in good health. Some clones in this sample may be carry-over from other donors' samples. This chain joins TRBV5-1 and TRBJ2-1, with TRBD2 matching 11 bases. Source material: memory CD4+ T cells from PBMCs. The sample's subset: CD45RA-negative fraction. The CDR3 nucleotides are TGCGCCAGCATCCTAGCGGGAGGAAGGGATGAGCAGTTCTTC. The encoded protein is CASILAGGRDEQFF. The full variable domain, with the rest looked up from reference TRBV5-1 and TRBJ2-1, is KAGVTQTPRYLIKTRGQQVTLSCSPISGHRSVSWYQQTPGQGLQFLFEYFSETQRNKGNFPGRFSGRQFSNSRSEMNVSTLELGDSALYLCASILAGGRDEQFFGPGTRLTVL.